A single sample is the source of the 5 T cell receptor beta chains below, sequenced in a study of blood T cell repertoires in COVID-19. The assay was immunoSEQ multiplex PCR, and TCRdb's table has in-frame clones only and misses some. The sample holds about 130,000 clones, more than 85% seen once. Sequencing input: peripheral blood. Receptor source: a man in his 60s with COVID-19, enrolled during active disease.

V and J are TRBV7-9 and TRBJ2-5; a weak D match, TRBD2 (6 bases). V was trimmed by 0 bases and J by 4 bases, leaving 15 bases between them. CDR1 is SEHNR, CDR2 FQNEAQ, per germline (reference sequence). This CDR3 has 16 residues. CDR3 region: CASSLAGGMPIETQYF. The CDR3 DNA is TGTGCCAGCAGCTTAGCGGGGGGTATGCCCATAGAGACCCAGTACTTC.

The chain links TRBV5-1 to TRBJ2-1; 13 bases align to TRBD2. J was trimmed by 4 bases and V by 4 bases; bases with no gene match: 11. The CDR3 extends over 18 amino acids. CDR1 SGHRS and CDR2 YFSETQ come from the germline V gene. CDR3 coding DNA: TGCGCCAGCAGCGAGGGACTAGCGGGGCCCATCCAATACAATGAGCAGTTCTTC. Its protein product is CASSEGLAGPIQYNEQFF. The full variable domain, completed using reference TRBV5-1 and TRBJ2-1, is KAGVTQTPRYLIKTRGQQVTLSCSPISGHRSVSWYQQTPGQGLQFLFEYFSETQRNKGNFPGRFSGRQFSNSRSEMNVSTLELGDSALYLCASSEGLAGPIQYNEQFFGPGTRLTVL.

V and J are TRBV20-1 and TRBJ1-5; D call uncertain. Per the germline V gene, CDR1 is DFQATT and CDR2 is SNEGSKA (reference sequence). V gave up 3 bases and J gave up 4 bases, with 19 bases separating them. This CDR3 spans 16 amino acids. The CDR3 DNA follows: TGCAGTGCTAGTGGGAGAAATCAAATGGGTAATCAGCCCCAGCATTTT. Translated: CSASGRNQMGNQPQHF.

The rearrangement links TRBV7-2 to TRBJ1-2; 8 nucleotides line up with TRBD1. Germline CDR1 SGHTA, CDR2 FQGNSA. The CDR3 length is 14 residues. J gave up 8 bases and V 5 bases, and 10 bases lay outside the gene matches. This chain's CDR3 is CASSPQGAIGGYTF. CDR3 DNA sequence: TGTGCCAGCAGCCCTCAGGGGGCGATAGGGGGCTACACCTTC.

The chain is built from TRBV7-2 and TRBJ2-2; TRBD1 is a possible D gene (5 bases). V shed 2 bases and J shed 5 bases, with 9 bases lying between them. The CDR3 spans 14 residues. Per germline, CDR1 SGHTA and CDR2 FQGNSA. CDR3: CASSLQGRTGELFF. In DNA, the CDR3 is TGTGCCAGCAGCTTACAGGGTCGGACCGGGGAGCTGTTTTTT.